This TCR beta chain was obtained from a study of cytomegalovirus exposure and HLA in healthy donors. Study details: There were about 85 million unique TCRs (from HLA-typed donors) in an early data release.

Study-level results: V- and J-gene trimming of TCR beta was linked (in a later analysis) to a missense DCLRE1C variant.

Turning to this clone: The antigen remains unidentified.

V shed 2 bases, J shed 5 bases, and the junction held 5 bases outside the gene matches. This CDR3 comprises 14 residues. Germline assignment: CDR1 GTSNPN and CDR2 SVGIG (reference sequence). PCR employed 60 Vbeta and 13 Jbeta primers. The assay was immunoSEQ multiplex PCR, and TCRdb's table has in-frame clones only and misses some. The sample shows approximately 100,000 clones, under 85% of them seen only once. The receptor was derived from a woman aged 40 to 50 in good health and CMV-seronegative. Sequencing was done on a sample of PBMCs. This chain uses TRBV30 with TRBJ1-4; 7 bases are a match to TRBD1. This CDR3 reads CAWSMGTANEKLFF. The CDR3 coding sequence is TGTGCCTGGAGTATGGGGACAGCGAATGAAAAACTGTTTTTT.